The next 18 T cell receptor beta chains were all read from a single sample in a study of shared clonotypes between healthy human individuals. Generated by immunoSEQ multiplex PCR, the TCRdb table keeps only in-frame clones and is missing some. This table has roughly 2.2 million clones, around 93% appearing once. The sequencing sample was made of naive CD4+ T cells from PBMCs. Noted subset: CD45RA+ positively selected. The receptors were sampled from a man younger than 30 in good health. Some clones in this sample may be carry-over from other donors' samples.

This clone was detected a few times. The chain joins TRBV18 to TRBJ1-1; the D is unclear. The length of the CDR3 is 14 residues. V dropped 2 bases and J dropped 4 bases, with 11 bases sitting between them. The V gene's germline CDR1 is KGHSH and CDR2 LQKENI. In DNA, the CDR3 is TGTGCCAGCTCACCAGGGGTTCGGCTCACTGAAGCTTTCTTT. It yields the protein CASSPGVRLTEAFF.

This chain connects TRBV6-5 to TRBJ2-7; D is perhaps TRBD1 or TRBD2 (5 bases each). This CDR3 comprises 16 residues. Germline V lookup: CDR1 MNHEY, CDR2 SVGAGI. Between the trimmed V and J ends, which lost 2 bases and 7 bases, there was a span of 21 bases. Here the CDR3 reads CASSYADQGTRAEQYF. The DNA for the CDR3 is TGTGCCAGCAGTTACGCGGACCAAGGGACCCGGGCGGAGCAGTACTTC.

The chain combines TRBV5-3 with TRBJ2-1; maybe TRBD2 (5 bases). TRBV5-3 is given ORF status, its function remaining uncertain. The V end lost 0 bases, the J end lost 9 bases, and 22 bases lay between the germline ends. There are 17 residues in the CDR3. The DNA for the CDR3 is TGTGCCAGAAGCTTGGCGATTAGACGGGGAGATGGTGTTGAGCAGTTCTTC. Its protein product is CARSLAIRRGDGVEQFF.

The J gene is TRBJ2-1, the V gene TRBV18; the match to TRBD1 covers 8 bases. J gave up 0 bases and V 6 bases, and 7 bases lay outside the gene matches. This CDR3 region has 16 residues. Germline values: CDR1 KGHSH, CDR2 LQKENI. In DNA form, the CDR3 reads TGTGCCAGCTCCCGACAGGGGCCCCCCTCCTACAATGAGCAGTTCTTC. Amino acid sequence: CASSRQGPPSYNEQFF.

The chain employs TRBV5-5 and TRBJ2-2; TRBD1 might be the D (5 bases). Deletions cut 4 bases from V and 0 bases from J, with 10 bases between. The germline V gene encodes CDR1 SGHKS and CDR2 YYEKEE (reference sequence). The CDR3 is 15 amino acids. The CDR3 reads CASSLGAANTGELFF. The CDR3 region has the DNA TGTGCCAGCAGCCTTGGGGCAGCGAACACCGGGGAGCTGTTTTTT.

Points on this clone: Sequence at one end of the junction differs from germline and may be a read error. This chain connects TRBV11-2 to TRBJ2-3; perhaps TRBD1 as D (5 bases). Germline lookup yields CDR1 SGHAT and CDR2 FQNNGV. The CDR3 covers 11 residues. The DNA for the CDR3 is TGTGCCAGCAGCTTAGAAGGGGTTGGGCGGTTT. Its translation: CASSLEGVGRF.

This chain joins TRBV15 and TRBJ2-5; no firm D call. The CDR3 spans 15 residues. Trimming removed 5 bases at V and 5 bases at J, with 18 bases between. Per germline, CDR1 LNHNV and CDR2 YYDKDF (reference sequence). CDR3 in DNA: TGTGCCACCAGCTTCGGACGCCCTAATGCGGAGACCCAGTACTTC. Its translation is CATSFGRPNAETQYF.

Only one count was recorded for this clone. This chain connects TRBV7-9 to TRBJ2-5, with D tentatively TRBD2 (6 bases). The CDR3 is 14 residues long. V was trimmed by 3 bases and J by 1 base, leaving 9 bases between them. CDR1 is SEHNR, CDR2 FQNEAQ, per germline (reference sequence). In nucleotides, the CDR3 is TGTGCCAGCAGCTTCCTTAGCGGCCAAGAGACCCAGTACTTC. The encoded protein is CASSFLSGQETQYF.

The gene calls are TRBV11-2 and TRBJ2-6; possible D gene TRBD1, 6 bases. Germline CDR1 and CDR2: SGHAT and FQNNGV. Deletions cut 6 bases from V and 0 bases from J, with 15 bases between. This CDR3 contains 17 residues. The DNA of the CDR3 is TGTGCCAGCAGGCGGACAGCCCCTGGCTCTGGGGCCAACGTCCTGACTTTC. Translating gives CASRRTAPGSGANVLTF.

The chain employs TRBV12-5 and TRBJ2-3, with D possibly being TRBD2 (5 bases). V was clipped by 6 bases and J by 5 bases, with 9 bases between them. This CDR3 has 12 amino acids. Germline CDR1 reads LGHNT; CDR2 reads FRNRAP. The CDR3 loop is CASGLGGDTQYF. In DNA form, the CDR3 reads TGTGCTAGTGGCCTAGGAGGAGATACGCAGTATTTT.

This clone was seen a few times. CDR3 region: CASSQAPGVARVAFF. DNA of the CDR3: TGTGCCAGCAGCCAGGCCCCGGGGGTAGCCCGGGTAGCTTTCTTT. V is TRBV4-2 and J is TRBJ1-1; possibly TRBD1 for D (5 bases). V dropped 3 bases and J dropped 10 bases, with 21 bases sitting between them. From germline, CDR1 is LGHNA and CDR2 YNFKEQ. This CDR3 spans 15 amino acids.

The V call is TRBV12-5, the J call TRBJ2-1, with D unclear. CDR1 and CDR2 (germline): LGHNT, FRNRAP. V lost 2 bases and J lost 9, with 8 bases in between. This CDR3 has 12 residues. The CDR3 DNA reads TGTGCTAGTGGTTTGAGCTCGGGTGAGCAGTTCTTC. Encoded protein: CASGLSSGEQFF. Based on the CDR3 plus reference TRBV12-5 and TRBJ2-1, the full variable domain is DARVTQTPRHKVTEMGQEVTMRCQPILGHNTVFWYRQTMMQGLELLAYFRNRAPLDDSGMPKDRFSAEMPDATLATLKIQPSEPRDSAVYFCASGLSSGEQFFGPGTRLTVL.

V usage is TRBV6-6 and J usage is TRBJ2-7; D perhaps matches TRBD2 (6 bases). Per the germline V gene, CDR1 is MNHNY and CDR2 is SVGAGI (reference sequence). The CDR3 covers 15 residues. The V and J ends lost 0 bases and 1 base respectively, with 10 bases between them. The CDR3 DNA reads TGTGCCAGCAGTTACTCTACTAGCTCGTCCTACGAGCAGTACTTC. This codes for CASSYSTSSSYEQYF.

Here the CDR3 DNA reads TGTGCCAGCAGCGATCGACAGACTCTTTCCTACGAGCAGTACTTC. Residues: CASSDRQTLSYEQYF. The chain is built from TRBV7-8 and TRBJ2-7; D is possibly TRBD1 (5 bases). V lost 5 bases to trimming and J lost 1 base, with 15 bases between them. This CDR3 is 15 amino acids long. CDR1 and CDR2 (germline): SGHVS, FQNEAQ. The whole variable domain, filled in from reference TRBV7-8 and TRBJ2-7, reads GAGVSQSPRYKVAKRGQDVALRCDPISGHVSLFWYQQALGQGPEFLTYFQNEAQLDKSGLPSDRFFAERPEGSVSTLKIQRTQQEDSAVYLCASSDRQTLSYEQYFGPGTRLTVT.

The gene calls are TRBV15 and TRBJ2-1; the D is unclear. Germline V CDR1 and CDR2: LNHNV, YYDKDF (reference sequence). Trimming pared 0 bases from V and 0 bases from J, leaving 12 bases between. The CDR3 totals 17 residues. Here the CDR3 reads CATSRDYTPGSYNEQFF. CDR3 sequence (DNA): TGTGCCACCAGCAGAGATTATACACCCGGCTCCTACAATGAGCAGTTCTTC. The full variable domain, in which reference TRBV15 and TRBJ2-1 provide the parts outside the CDR3, is DAMVIQNPRYQVTQFGKPVTLSCSQTLNHNVMYWYQQKSSQAPKLLFHYYDKDFNNEADTPDNFQSRRPNTSFCFLDIRSPGLGDTAMYLCATSRDYTPGSYNEQFFGPGTRLTVL.

The chain recombines TRBV7-2 with TRBJ2-7; 9 bases match TRBD1. Per the germline V gene, CDR1 is SGHTA and CDR2 is FQGNSA. The V gene end was trimmed by 5 bases and the J gene end by 3 bases; junction bases not matched to a gene: 5. The CDR3 totals 14 residues. The CDR3 loop reads CASSPWTGVYEQYF. The CDR3 nucleotides are TGTGCCAGCAGCCCCTGGACAGGGGTCTACGAGCAGTACTTC.

The V and J genes are TRBV5-1 and TRBJ2-7; tentative D call: TRBD1 (7 bases). V lost 3 bases and J 3 bases, leaving 10 bases between the germline ends. CDR1 and CDR2 (germline): SGHRS, YFSETQ. The CDR3 has 13 amino acids. The DNA for the CDR3 is TGCGCCAGCAGCTGGGGGGACAGCTACGAGCAGTACTTC. As protein: CASSWGDSYEQYF. Full variable domain (remainder filled in from reference TRBV5-1 and TRBJ2-7): KAGVTQTPRYLIKTRGQQVTLSCSPISGHRSVSWYQQTPGQGLQFLFEYFSETQRNKGNFPGRFSGRQFSNSRSEMNVSTLELGDSALYLCASSWGDSYEQYFGPGTRLTVT.

The V call is TRBV20-1, the J call TRBJ2-3, with no clear D. V was trimmed by 7 bases and J by 2 bases, leaving 7 bases between them. Germline CDR1 and CDR2: DFQATT and SNEGSKA (reference sequence). The CDR3 sequence is 11 residues long. The CDR3 sequence: CSGELTDTQYF. CDR3 nucleotide sequence: TGCAGTGGCGAACTCACAGATACGCAGTATTTT.